This TCR beta chain was found in a study of cytotoxic CD8 clonotypes in ibrutinib-treated CLL. Study background: Partial responses totalled about 24 and complete responses 2; after median around 72 months, 14 remained remitted and approximately twelve progressed. The response samples were taken once patients had been treated for a median of around twelve months, range 6 to 36.

Target depth was 1 in 200,000 to 1 in 1 million T cells, about 10x per clonotype. Only in-frame clones appear in the TCRdb table, and some are missing; sequencing was by immunoSEQ multiplex PCR. The sample gives 35,000 to 50,000 clones, roughly three quarters of which show up once; around an eighth is in the top ten. Trimming removed 7 bases from V and 0 bases from J, with 7 bases in between. From germline, CDR1 is MNHEY and CDR2 SVGAGI. There are 13 residues in the CDR3. Details on this clone: Antigen specificity is unknown.

Findings of the study overall: Sustained-remission and progressing patients' sampling times differed.

The chain employs TRBV6-5 and TRBJ1-3; D gene ambiguous. The sequence was obtained from a human donor with chronic lymphocytic leukemia. The sequences come from PBMCs, collected after 12 months of ibrutinib treatment. CDR3 region: CASTFSSGNTIYF. The CDR3 coding sequence is TGTGCCAGCACGTTCTCCTCTGGAAACACCATATATTTT.